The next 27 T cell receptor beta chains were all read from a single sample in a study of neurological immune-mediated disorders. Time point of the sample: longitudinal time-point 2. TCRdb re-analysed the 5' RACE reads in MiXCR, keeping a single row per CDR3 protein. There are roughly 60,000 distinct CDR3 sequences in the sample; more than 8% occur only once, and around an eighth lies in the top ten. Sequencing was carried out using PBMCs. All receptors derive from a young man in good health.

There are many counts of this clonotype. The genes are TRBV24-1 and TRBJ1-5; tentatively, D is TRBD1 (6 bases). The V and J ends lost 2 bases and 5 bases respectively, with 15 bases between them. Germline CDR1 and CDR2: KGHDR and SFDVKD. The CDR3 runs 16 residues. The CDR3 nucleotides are TGTGCCACCAGTGATTCTAGGCAGGGGATTGATCAGCCCCAGCATTTT. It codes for CATSDSRQGIDQPQHF.

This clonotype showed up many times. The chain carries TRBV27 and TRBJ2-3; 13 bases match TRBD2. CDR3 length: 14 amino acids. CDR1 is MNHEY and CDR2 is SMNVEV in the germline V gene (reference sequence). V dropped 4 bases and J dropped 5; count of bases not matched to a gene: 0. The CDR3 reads CASSWTSGRDTQYF. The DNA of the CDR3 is TGTGCCAGCAGTTGGACTAGCGGGAGAGATACGCAGTATTTT.

CDR3 sequence: CSAYDSGYSNQPQHF. CDR3 in DNA: TGCAGTGCTTACGACAGCGGATATAGCAATCAGCCCCAGCATTTT. This chain links TRBV20-1 with TRBJ1-5; D might be TRBD1 (5 bases). CDR3 length: 15 residues. The germline V gene has CDR1 DFQATT and CDR2 SNEGSKA (reference sequence). V was trimmed by 5 bases and J by 0 bases, leaving 14 bases between them.

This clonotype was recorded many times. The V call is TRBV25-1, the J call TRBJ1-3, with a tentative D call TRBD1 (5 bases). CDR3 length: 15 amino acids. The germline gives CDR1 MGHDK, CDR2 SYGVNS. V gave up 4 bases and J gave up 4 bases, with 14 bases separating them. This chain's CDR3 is CASSAGVGLGNTIYF. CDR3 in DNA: TGTGCCAGCAGTGCGGGAGTGGGGCTCGGAAACACCATATATTTT.

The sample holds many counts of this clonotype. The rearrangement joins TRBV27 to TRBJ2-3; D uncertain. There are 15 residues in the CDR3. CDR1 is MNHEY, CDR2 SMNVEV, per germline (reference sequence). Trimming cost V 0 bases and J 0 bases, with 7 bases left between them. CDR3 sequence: CASSLSVRSTDTQYF. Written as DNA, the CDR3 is TGTGCCAGCAGTTTATCGGTCCGTAGCACAGATACGCAGTATTTT.

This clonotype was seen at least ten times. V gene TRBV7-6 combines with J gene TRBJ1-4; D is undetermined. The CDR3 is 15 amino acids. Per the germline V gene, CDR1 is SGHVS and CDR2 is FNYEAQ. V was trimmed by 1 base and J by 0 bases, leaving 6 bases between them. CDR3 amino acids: CASSLGSATNEKLFF. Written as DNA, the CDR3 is TGTGCCAGCAGCTTAGGCAGTGCAACTAATGAAAAACTGTTTTTT.

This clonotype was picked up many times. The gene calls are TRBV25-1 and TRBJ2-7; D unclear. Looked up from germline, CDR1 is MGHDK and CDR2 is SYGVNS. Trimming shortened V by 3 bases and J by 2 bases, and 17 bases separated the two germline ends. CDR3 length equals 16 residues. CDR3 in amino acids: CASSDPLGISTYEQYF. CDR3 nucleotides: TGTGCCAGCAGTGACCCTCTGGGTATCTCAACCTACGAGCAGTACTTC.

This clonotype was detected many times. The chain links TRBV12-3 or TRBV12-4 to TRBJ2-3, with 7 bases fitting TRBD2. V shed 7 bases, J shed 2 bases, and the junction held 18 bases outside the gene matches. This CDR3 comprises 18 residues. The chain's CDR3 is CASNDPLGAGVNTDTQYF. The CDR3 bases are TGTGCCAGCAACGATCCTTTGGGTGCGGGAGTGAACACAGATACGCAGTATTTT.

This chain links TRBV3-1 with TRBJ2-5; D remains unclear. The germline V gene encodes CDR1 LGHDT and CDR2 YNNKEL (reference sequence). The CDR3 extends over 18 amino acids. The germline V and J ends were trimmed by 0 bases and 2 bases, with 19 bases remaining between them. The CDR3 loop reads CASSQDPVGAALQETQYF. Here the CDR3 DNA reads TGTGCCAGCAGCCAAGATCCGGTGGGTGCCGCACTACAAGAGACCCAGTACTTC.

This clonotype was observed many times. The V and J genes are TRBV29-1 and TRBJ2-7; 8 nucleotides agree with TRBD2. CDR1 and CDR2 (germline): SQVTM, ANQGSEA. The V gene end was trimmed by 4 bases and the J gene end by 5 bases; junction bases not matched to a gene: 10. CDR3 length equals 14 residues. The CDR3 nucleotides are TGCAGCGTTGCGGGACCAGCGGGGGACGACGAGCAGTACTTC. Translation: CSVAGPAGDDEQYF.

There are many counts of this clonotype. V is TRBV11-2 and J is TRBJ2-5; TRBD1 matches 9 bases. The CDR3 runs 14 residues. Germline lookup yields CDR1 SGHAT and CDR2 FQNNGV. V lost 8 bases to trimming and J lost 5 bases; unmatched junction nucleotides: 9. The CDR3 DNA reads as TGTGCCAGCGCTACCGGACAGGGGTTTGAGACCCAGTACTTC. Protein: CASATGQGFETQYF. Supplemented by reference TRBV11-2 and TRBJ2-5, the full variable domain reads EAGVAQSPRYKIIEKRQSVAFWCNPISGHATLYWYQQILGQGPKLLIQFQNNGVVDDSQLPKDRFSAERLKGVDSTLKIQPAKLEDSAVYLCASATGQGFETQYFGPGTRLLVL.

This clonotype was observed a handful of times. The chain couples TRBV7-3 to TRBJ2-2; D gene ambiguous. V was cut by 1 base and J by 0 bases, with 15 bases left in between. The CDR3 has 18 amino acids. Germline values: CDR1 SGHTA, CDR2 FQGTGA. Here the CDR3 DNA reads TGTGCCAGCAGCTTAATTCCCGGTAAATTCGCGAACACCGGGGAGCTGTTTTTT. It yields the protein CASSLIPGKFANTGELFF.

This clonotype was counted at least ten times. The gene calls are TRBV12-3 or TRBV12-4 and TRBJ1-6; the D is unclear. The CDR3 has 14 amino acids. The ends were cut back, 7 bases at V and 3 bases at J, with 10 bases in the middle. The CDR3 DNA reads TGTGCCAGCACCGGAGGAGTCTATAATTCACCCCTCCACTTT. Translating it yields CASTGGVYNSPLHF.

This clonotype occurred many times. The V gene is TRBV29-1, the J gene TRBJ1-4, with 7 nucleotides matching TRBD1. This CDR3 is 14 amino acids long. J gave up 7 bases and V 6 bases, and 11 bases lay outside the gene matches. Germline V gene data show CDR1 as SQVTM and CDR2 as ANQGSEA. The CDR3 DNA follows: TGCAGCGTAGAGACAGGGCTGAGGGGTGAAAAACTGTTTTTT. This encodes CSVETGLRGEKLFF.

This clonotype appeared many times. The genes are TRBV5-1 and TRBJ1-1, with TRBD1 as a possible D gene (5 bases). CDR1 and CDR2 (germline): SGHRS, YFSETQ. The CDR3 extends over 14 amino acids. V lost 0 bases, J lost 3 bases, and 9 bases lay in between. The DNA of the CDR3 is TGCGCCAGCAGCTTGGAAGGGGCCTACACTGAAGCTTTCTTT. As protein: CASSLEGAYTEAFF.

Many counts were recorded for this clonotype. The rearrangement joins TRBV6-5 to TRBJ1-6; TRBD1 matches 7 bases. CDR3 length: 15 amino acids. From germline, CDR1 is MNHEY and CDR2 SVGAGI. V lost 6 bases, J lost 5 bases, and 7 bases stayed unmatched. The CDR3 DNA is TGTGCCAGCAGAAACCGGGACAGAAATAATTCACCCCTCCACTTT. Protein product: CASRNRDRNNSPLHF.

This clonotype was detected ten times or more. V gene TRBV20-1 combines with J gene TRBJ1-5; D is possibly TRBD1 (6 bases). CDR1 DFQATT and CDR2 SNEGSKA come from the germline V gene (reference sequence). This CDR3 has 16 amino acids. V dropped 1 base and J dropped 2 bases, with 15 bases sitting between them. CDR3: CSARAQGSRGNQPQHF. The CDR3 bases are TGCAGTGCTAGAGCCCAGGGGAGTAGGGGCAATCAGCCCCAGCATTTT.

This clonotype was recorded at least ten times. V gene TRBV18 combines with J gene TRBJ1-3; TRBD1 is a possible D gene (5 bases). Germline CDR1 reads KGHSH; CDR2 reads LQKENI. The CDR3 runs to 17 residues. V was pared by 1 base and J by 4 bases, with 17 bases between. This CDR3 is CASSPRGTLDGGNTIYF. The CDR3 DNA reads TGTGCCAGCTCACCACGCGGGACCCTGGATGGCGGAAACACCATATATTTT.

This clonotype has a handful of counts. This chain's CDR3 is CASPPRTGWNTGELFF. The CDR3 DNA follows: TGTGCCAGCCCCCCTAGGACAGGGTGGAACACCGGGGAGCTGTTTTTT. This chain uses TRBV7-9 with TRBJ2-2, with 8 bases aligning to TRBD1. V shed 8 bases, J shed 1 base, and the junction held 9 bases outside the gene matches. Germline CDR1 SEHNR, CDR2 FQNEAQ (reference sequence). CDR3 length: 16 amino acids. Full variable domain (missing parts from reference TRBV7-9 and TRBJ2-2): DTGVSQNPRHKITKRGQNVTFRCDPISEHNRLYWYRQTLGQGPEFLTYFQNEAQLEKSRLLSDRFSAERPKGSFSTLEIQRTEQGDSAMYLCASPPRTGWNTGELFFGEGSRLTVL.

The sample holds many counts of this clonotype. This CDR3 is CASSWDLEQFF. Written as DNA, the CDR3 is TGCGCCAGCAGCTGGGATTTGGAGCAGTTCTTC. V gene TRBV5-1 combines with J gene TRBJ2-1; no clear D. Germline values: CDR1 SGHRS, CDR2 YFSETQ. Trimming cost V 3 bases and J 10 bases, with 8 bases left between them. This CDR3 comprises 11 residues.

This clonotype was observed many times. The CDR3 DNA reads as TGCGCCAGCAGCCAAGATGTGAGCGGTTTGAACACTGAAGCTTTCTTT. Translating it yields CASSQDVSGLNTEAFF. The V gene is TRBV4-3, the J gene TRBJ1-1; D is unclear. CDR1 is LGHNA and CDR2 is YSLEER in the germline V gene. There are 16 residues in the CDR3. V lost 0 bases, J lost 0 bases, and 11 bases lay in between.

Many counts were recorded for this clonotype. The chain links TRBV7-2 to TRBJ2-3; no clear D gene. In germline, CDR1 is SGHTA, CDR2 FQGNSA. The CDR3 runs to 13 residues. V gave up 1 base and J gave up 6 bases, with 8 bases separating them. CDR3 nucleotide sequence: TGTGCCAGCAGCTTAGAGGTGTATGATACGCAGTATTTT. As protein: CASSLEVYDTQYF.

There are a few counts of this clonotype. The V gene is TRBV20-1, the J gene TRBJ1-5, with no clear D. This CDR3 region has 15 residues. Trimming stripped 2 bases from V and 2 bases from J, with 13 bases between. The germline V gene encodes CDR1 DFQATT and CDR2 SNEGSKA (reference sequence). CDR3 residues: CSARPPNLGNQPQHF. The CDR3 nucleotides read TGCAGTGCTAGACCCCCGAATTTGGGCAATCAGCCCCAGCATTTT.

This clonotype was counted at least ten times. The CDR3 spells CASGLDGYYGYTF. The CDR3 nucleotides read TGTGCTAGTGGTCTGGACGGCTACTATGGCTACACCTTC. The chain combines TRBV12-5 with TRBJ1-2, with unresolved D. Germline V gene data show CDR1 as LGHNT and CDR2 as FRNRAP. V dropped 5 bases and J dropped 3 bases, with 10 bases sitting between them. The CDR3 is 13 amino acids.

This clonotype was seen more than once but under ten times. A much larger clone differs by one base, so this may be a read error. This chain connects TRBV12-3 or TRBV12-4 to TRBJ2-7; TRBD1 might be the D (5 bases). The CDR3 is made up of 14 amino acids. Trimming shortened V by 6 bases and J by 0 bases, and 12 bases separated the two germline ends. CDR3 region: CASSPQESSYEQYF. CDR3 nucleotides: TGTGCCAGCAGCCCACAGGAATCCTCCTACGAGCAGTACTTC.

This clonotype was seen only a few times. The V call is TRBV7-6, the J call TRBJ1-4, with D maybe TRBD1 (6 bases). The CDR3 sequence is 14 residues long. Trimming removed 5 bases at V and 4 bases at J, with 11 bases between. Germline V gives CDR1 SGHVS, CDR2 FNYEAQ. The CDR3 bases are TGTGCCAGCAGCCGCGGACAGCTTAATGAAAAACTGTTTTTT. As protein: CASSRGQLNEKLFF.

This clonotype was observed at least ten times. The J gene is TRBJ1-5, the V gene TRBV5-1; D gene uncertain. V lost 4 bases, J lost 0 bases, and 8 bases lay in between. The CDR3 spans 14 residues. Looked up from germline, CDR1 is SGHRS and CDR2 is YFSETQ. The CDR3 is CASSLGSSNQPQHF. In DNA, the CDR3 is TGCGCCAGCAGCCTAGGGTCTAGCAATCAGCCCCAGCATTTT.